The 3 T cell receptor beta chains presented below share a single source sample, sequenced in a study of regulatory T cells in long-lasting Graves disease. Libraries of TCR beta came from iRepertoire HTBI primers plus Arm-PCR of CDR3 regions. TCRdb redid the calling of the multiplex PCR reads with MiXCR, one entry per CDR3 protein. The sample has fewer than 400,000 distinct CDR3 sequences, 18% seen once. Described time point: newly diagnosed GD, antithyroid drugs for less than 3 months. From PBMCs, RNA was extracted and then used to make the TCR library. Sequencing was performed on peripheral blood mononuclear cells (PBMCs), taken at new diagnosis, from a patient treated with antithyroid drugs. These receptors all come from a female donor with Graves disease.

Many counts were recorded for this clonotype. J is TRBJ2-3 and V is TRBV2; no firm D call. The germline V and J ends were trimmed by 3 bases and 0 bases, with 16 bases remaining between them. The germline gives CDR1 SNHLY, CDR2 FYNNEI. The CDR3 sequence is 17 residues long. CDR3 in amino acids: CASSEVDIRPSTDTQYF. CDR3 in DNA: TGTGCCAGCAGTGAGGTAGACATCCGACCTAGCACAGATACGCAGTATTTT.

A remark on this clonotype: A much larger clone is a single base away; this may be a read error. The chain uses TRBV11-2 and TRBJ2-7; 14 bases agree with TRBD2. The junction had 7 bases not matched to a gene; V was cut back by 5 bases and J by 7 bases. Germline-derived CDR1 and CDR2 are SGHAT and FQNNGV. This CDR3 has 15 amino acids. The CDR3 loop is CASSLTSGRGYEQYF. Written as DNA, the CDR3 is TGTGCCAGCAGCCTGACTAGCGGGAGGGGCTATGAGCAGTACTTC.

In regard to this clonotype: It may be a read error: a sequence one base away is much more abundant. The CDR3 nucleotides are TGTGCCAGCAGCCGGACTAGCGGGACCAACAATGAGCAGTTCTTC. The encoded protein is CASSRTSGTNNEQFF. The chain recombines TRBV12-3 or TRBV12-4 with TRBJ2-1; 12 bases map to TRBD2. The V segment lost 6 bases and the J segment 5 bases; nucleotides outside the gene matches: 5. The CDR3 sequence is 15 residues long.